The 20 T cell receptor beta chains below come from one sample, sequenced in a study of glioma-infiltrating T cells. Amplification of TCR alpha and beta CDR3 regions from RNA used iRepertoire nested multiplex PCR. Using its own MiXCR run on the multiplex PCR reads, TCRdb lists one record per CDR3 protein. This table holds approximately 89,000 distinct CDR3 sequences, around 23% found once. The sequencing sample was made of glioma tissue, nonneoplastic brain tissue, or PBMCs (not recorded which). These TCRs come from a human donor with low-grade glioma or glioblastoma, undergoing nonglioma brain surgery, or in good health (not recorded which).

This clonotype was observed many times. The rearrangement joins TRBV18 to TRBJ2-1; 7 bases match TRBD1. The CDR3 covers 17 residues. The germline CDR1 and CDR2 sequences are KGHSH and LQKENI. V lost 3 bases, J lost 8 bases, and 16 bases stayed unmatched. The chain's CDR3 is CASSPLRGSSFEDEQFF. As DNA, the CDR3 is TGTGCCAGCTCACCCCTCAGGGGGAGCAGCTTCGAGGATGAGCAGTTCTTC.

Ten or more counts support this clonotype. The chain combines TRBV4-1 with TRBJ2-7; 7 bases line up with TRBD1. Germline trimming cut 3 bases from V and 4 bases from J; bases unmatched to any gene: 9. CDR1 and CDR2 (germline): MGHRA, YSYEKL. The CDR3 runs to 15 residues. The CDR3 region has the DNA TGCGCCAGCAGCCAGTACAGGGGATCCTTTTACGAGCAGTACTTC. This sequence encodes CASSQYRGSFYEQYF.

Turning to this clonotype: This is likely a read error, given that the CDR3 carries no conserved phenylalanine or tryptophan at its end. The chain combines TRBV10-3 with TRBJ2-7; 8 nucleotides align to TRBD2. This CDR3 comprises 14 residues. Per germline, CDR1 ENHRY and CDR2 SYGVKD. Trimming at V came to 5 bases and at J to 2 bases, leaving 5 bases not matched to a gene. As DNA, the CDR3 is TGTGCCATCAGTTTACGGGAGGGCCCCTACGAGCAGTACATC. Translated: CAISLREGPYEQYI.

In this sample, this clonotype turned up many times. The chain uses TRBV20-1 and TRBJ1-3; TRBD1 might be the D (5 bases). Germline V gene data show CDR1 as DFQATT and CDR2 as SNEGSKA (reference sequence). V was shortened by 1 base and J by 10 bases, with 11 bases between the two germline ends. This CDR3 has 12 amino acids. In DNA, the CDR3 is TGCAGTGCTAGAGTTCGTGCAGGGACCATATATTTT. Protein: CSARVRAGTIYF.

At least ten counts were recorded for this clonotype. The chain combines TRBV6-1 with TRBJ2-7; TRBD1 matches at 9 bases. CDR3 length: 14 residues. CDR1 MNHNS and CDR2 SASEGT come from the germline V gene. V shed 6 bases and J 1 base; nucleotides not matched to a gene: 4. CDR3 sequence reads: CASRLTGGSYEQYF. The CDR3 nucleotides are TGTGCCAGCAGATTGACAGGGGGGTCCTACGAGCAGTACTTC.

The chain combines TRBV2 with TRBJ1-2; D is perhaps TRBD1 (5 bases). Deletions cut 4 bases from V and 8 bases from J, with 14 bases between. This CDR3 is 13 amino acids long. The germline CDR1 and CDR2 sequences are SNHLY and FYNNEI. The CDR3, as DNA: TGTGCCAGCAGTGGGAAGGATCGGGGCGGCTACACCTTC. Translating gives CASSGKDRGGYTF.

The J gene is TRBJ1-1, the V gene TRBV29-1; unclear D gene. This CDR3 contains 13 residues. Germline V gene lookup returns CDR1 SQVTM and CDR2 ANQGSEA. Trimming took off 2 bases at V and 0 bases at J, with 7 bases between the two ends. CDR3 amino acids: CSVEHLVNTEAFF. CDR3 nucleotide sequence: TGCAGCGTTGAACATTTAGTGAACACTGAAGCTTTCTTT.

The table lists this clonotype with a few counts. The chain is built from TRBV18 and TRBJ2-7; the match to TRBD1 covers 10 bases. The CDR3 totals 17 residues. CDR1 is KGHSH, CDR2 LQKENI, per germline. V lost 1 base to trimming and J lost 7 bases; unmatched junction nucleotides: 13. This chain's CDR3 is CASSPLDLGTGVVEQYF. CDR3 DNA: TGTGCCAGCTCACCACTAGATCTCGGGACAGGGGTTGTTGAGCAGTACTTC.

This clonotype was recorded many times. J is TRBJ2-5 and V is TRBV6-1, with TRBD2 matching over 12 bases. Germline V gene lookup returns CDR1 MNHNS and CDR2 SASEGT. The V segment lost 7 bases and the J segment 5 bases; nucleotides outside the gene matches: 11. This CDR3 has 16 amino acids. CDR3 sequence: CASNLRLAGDSETQYF. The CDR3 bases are TGTGCCAGCAACCTGCGACTAGCGGGAGATAGTGAGACCCAGTACTTC.

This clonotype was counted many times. The chain's CDR3 is CASSYSRRQGYPEKLFF. Here the CDR3 DNA reads TGTGCCAGCAGTTACTCGAGGCGGCAGGGCTACCCTGAAAAACTGTTTTTT. This chain uses TRBV6-2 or TRBV6-3 with TRBJ1-4, with D maybe TRBD1 (5 bases). Trimming cost V 0 bases and J 7 bases, with 18 bases left between them. Germline V gene sequence: CDR1 MNHEY, CDR2 SVGEGT. The CDR3 spans 17 residues.

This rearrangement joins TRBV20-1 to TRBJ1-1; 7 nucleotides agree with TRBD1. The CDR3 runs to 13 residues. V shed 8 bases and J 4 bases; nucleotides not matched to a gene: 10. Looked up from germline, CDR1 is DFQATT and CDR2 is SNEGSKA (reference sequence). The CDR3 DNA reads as TGCAGTTCTCTAAGGGGGCCGGGCACTGAAGCTTTCTTT. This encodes CSSLRGPGTEAFF.

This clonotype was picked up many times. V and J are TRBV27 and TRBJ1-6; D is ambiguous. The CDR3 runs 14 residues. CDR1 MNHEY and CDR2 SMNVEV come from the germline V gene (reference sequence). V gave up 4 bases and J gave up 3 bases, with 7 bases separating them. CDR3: CASSSVDYNSPLHF. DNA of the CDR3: TGTGCCAGCAGTTCGGTGGACTATAATTCACCCCTCCACTTT.

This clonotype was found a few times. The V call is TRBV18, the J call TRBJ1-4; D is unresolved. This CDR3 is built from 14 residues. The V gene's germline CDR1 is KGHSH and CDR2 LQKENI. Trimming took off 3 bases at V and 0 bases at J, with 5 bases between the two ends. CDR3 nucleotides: TGTGCCAGCTCACCCGGCGCAACTAATGAAAAACTGTTTTTT. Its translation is CASSPGATNEKLFF. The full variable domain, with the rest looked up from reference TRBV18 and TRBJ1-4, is NAGVMQNPRHLVRRRGQEARLRCSPMKGHSHVYWYRQLPEEGLKFMVYLQKENIIDESGMPKERFSAEFPKEGPSILRIQQVVRGDSAAYFCASSPGATNEKLFFGSGTQLSVL.

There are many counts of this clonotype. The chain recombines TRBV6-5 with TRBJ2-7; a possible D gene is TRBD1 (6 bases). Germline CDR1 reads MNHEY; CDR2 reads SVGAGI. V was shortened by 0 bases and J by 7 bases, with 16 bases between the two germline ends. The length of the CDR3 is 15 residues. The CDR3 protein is CASSYSKQGRGEQYF. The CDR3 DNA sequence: TGTGCCAGCAGTTACTCGAAACAGGGACGTGGGGAGCAGTACTTC.

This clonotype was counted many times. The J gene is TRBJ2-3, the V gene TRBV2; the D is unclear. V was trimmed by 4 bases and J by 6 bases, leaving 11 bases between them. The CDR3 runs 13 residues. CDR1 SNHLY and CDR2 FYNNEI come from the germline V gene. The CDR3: CASSVGVLDTQYF. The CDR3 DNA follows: TGTGCCAGCAGTGTAGGAGTTTTGGATACGCAGTATTTT.

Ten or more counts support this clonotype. The DNA for the CDR3 is TGTGCCAGCAGCTTGGGTGACAGGGGACAAGAGACCCAGTACTTC. It yields the protein CASSLGDRGQETQYF. The chain couples TRBV7-9 to TRBJ2-5, with 8 bases aligning to TRBD1. Germline assignment: CDR1 SEHNR and CDR2 FQNEAQ (reference sequence). The CDR3 is 15 residues long. V lost 3 bases to trimming and J lost 2 bases; unmatched junction nucleotides: 5. Variable domain in full (rest from reference TRBV7-9 and TRBJ2-5): DTGVSQNPRHKITKRGQNVTFRCDPISEHNRLYWYRQTLGQGPEFLTYFQNEAQLEKSRLLSDRFSAERPKGSFSTLEIQRTEQGDSAMYLCASSLGDRGQETQYFGPGTRLLVL.

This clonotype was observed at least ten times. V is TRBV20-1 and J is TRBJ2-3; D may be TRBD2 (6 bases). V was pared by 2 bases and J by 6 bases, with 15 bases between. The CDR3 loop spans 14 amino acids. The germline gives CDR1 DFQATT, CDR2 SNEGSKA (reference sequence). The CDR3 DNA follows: TGCAGTGCTAGATATGGGGGGAGTGCGGATACGCAGTATTTT. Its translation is CSARYGGSADTQYF.

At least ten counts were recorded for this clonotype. The CDR3, as DNA: TGCGCCAGCAGTCTGGGACTAGCGGGGAACACCGGGGAGCTGTTTTTT. Translated: CASSLGLAGNTGELFF. This sequence joins TRBV10-1 and TRBJ2-2, with 12 bases fitting TRBD2. CDR3 length equals 16 residues. Germline assignment: CDR1 WNHNN and CDR2 SYGVQD (reference sequence). V shed 5 bases, J shed 1 base, and the junction held 2 bases outside the gene matches.

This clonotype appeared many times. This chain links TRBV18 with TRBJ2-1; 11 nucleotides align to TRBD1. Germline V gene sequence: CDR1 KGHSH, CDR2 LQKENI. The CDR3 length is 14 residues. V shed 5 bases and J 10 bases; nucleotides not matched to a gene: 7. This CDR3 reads CASSIGQGALEQFF. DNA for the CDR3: TGTGCCAGCTCAATAGGACAGGGGGCGCTGGAGCAGTTCTTC.

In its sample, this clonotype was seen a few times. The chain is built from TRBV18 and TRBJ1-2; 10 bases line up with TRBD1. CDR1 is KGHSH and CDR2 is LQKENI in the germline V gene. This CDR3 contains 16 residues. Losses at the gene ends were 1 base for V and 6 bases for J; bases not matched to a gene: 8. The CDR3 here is CASSPLVDRGRDGYTF. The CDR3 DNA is TGTGCCAGCTCACCACTGGTTGACAGGGGGCGCGATGGCTACACCTTC. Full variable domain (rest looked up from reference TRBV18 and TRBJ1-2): NAGVMQNPRHLVRRRGQEARLRCSPMKGHSHVYWYRQLPEEGLKFMVYLQKENIIDESGMPKERFSAEFPKEGPSILRIQQVVRGDSAAYFCASSPLVDRGRDGYTFGSGTRLTVV.